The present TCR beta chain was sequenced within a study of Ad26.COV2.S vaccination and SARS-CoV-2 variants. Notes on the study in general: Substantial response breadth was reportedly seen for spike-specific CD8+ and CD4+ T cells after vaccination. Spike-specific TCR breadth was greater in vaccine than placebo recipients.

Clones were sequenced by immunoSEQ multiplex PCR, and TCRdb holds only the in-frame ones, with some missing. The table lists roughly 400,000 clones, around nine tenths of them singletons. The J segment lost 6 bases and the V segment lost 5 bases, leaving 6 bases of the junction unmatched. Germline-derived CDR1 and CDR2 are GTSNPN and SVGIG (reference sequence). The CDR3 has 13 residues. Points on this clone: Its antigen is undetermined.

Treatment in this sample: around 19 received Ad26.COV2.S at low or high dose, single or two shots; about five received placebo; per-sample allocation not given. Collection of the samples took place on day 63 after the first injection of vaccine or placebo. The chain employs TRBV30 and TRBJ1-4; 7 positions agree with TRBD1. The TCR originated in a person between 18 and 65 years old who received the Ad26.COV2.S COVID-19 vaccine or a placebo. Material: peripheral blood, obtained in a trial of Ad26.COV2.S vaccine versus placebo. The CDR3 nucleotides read TGTGCCTGGGGCCGGGACAGTTATGAAAAACTGTTTTTT. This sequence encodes CAWGRDSYEKLFF.